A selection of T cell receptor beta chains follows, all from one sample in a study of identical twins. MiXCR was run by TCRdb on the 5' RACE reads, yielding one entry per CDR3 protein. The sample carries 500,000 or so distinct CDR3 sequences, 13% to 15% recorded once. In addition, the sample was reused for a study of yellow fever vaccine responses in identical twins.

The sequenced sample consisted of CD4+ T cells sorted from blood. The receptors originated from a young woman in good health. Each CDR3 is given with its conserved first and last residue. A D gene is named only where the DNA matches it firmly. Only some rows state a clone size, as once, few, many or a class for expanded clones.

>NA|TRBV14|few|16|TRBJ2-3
TGTGCCAGCAGCCATAGACTCGGCGGGGGCACAGATACGCAGTATTTT
CASSHRLGGGTDTQYF
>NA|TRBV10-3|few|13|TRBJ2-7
TGTGCCATCAGAAACCACCAATCCTACGAGCAGTACTTC
CAIRNHQSYEQYF
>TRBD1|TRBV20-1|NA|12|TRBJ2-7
TGCAGTGCTCCGGGACAGCCGTACGAGCAGTACTTC
CSAPGQPYEQYF
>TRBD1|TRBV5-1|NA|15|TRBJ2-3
TGCGCCAGCACCAACCGGGACAGGGCCACAGATACGCAGTATTTT
CASTNRDRATDTQYF
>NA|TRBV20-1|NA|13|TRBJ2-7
TGCAGTGCTGGAGGCGGGATGCCGGACGAGCAGTACTTC
CSAGGGMPDEQYF
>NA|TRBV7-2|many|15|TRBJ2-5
TGTGCCAGCAGCTTAGGGGGCAGAATAGAAGAGACCCAGTACTTC
CASSLGGRIEETQYF
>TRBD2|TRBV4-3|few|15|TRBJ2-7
TGCGCCAGCAGCCAAGAGTATCCCACGGGGGGGCCGCAGTACTTC
CASSQEYPTGGPQYF
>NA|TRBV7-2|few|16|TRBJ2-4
TGTGCCAGCAGTTTCAGACGGGGGTGGACACAAAACATTCAGTACTTC
CASSFRRGWTQNIQYF
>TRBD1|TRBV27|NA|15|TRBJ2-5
TGTGCCAGCAGGCCAGGACAGGGCTTCCAAGAGACCCAGTACTTC
CASRPGQGFQETQYF
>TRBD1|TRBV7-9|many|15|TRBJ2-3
TGTGCCAGCAGCGCCGGGACAGGGTTTTCGGATACGCAGTATTTT
CASSAGTGFSDTQYF
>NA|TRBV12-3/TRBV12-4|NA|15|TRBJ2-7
TGTGCCAGCCGTCGGGGAGGCGCCCTCGGGTACGAGCAGTACTTC
CASRRGGALGYEQYF
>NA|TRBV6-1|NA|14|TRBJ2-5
TGTGCCACCGCCAGTAGCGGTTTGGGAGAGACCCAGTACTTC
CATASSGLGETQYF
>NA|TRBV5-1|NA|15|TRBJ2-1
TGCGCCAGCAGCTTGGCTCCGGGAAATAGCAATGAGCAGTTCTTC
CASSLAPGNSNEQFF
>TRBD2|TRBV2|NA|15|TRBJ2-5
TGTGCCAGCAGAGCTTCGGGACTAGTCTCGGAGACCCAGTACTTC
CASRASGLVSETQYF
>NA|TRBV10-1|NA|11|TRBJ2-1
TGCGCCAGCAGTGTTAGCAATGAGCAGTTCTTC
CASSVSNEQFF
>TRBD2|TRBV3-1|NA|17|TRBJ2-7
TGTGCCAGCAGCCAAGATCGGGCAGCGGGAGGGACCCACGAGCAGTACTTC
CASSQDRAAGGTHEQYF
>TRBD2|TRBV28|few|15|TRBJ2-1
TGTGCCAGCAGTCCTAGCGGGGATTTATCGGGTGAGCAGTTCTTC
CASSPSGDLSGEQFF
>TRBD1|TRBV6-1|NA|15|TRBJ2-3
TGTGCCAGCGGGGCGGGGACAGGGTCAGCAGATACGCAGTATTTT
CASGAGTGSADTQYF